What follows describes a single T cell receptor (beta chain). How the authors handled the data: Amplified reference gene primers provided the basis for estimating nucleated cell counts. The protocol was immunoSEQ multiplex PCR, while the TCRdb copy is restricted to in-frame clones and leaves out a portion. The D gene and trimming were derived from the DNA, and the V and J assignments and clone size from that table. The data contain fewer than 250,000 clones, around 90% of them singletons. This CDR3 spans 14 amino acids. The ends lost 5 bases at V and 0 bases at J; junction bases unmatched: 2. Germline loops: CDR1 SGHTA, CDR2 FQGNSA. This record belongs to a study of blood T cell repertoires in COVID-19. Study-wide background: There were acute and convalescent COVID-19 samples, and they came from the United States, Italy and Spain. T cells, B-cell-depleted T cells, or PBMCs provided the cDNA or gDNA that served as material.

The chain employs TRBV7-2 and TRBJ2-7; 9 nucleotides agree with TRBD1. This clonotype originated in a woman in her fifties or sixties with acute COVID-19. The material sequenced was PBMCs or T cells enriched from blood (not recorded which). DNA for the CDR3: TGTGCCAGCAGCGCGACAGGGGGCTCCTACGAGCAGTACTTC. Its translation: CASSATGGSYEQYF.